Listed here are 13 T cell receptor beta chains from one sample, sequenced in a study of T cell changes during pregnancy in multiple sclerosis (dated by TCRdb to between 2018 and 2020). Library preparation was by the immunoSEQ multiplex PCR assay. TCRdb retrieved this table from immuneACCESS and kept in-frame rearrangements only. Not all clones are present; in checked studies, unresolved V genes account for under half, and no reason is known for the remainder. Recorded for this sample are 90,000 or so clones; around 90% of them occurred a single time. Of the sample, more than 1.5% falls within the top ten clones. Sequenced material: peripheral blood, taken in the first trimester of pregnancy. The receptor source for this set is a female donor in good health, enrolled as a control in a pregnancy study.

The CDR3 bases are TGTGCCAGCTCCAGGGGCATTCTTCAGCCCCAGCATTTT. It specifies CASSRGILQPQHF. The chain is built from TRBV6-1 and TRBJ1-5; tentative D call: TRBD1 (6 bases). The germline CDR1 and CDR2 sequences are MNHNS and SASEGT. The CDR3 extends over 13 amino acids. Trimming removed 8 bases from V and 6 bases from J, with 14 bases in between.

The chain links TRBV5-5 to TRBJ2-3; 7 positions match TRBD2. From germline, CDR1 is SGHKS and CDR2 YYEKEE (reference sequence). The CDR3 covers 16 residues. The V gene end was trimmed by 7 bases and the J gene end by 1 base; junction bases not matched to a gene: 12. In nucleotides, the CDR3 is TGTGCCAGCGCGGGAGTCCGAAGTCCGGGCACAGATACGCAGTATTTT. Translated, it gives CASAGVRSPGTDTQYF.

This clone was observed a handful of times. V and J are TRBV27 and TRBJ1-4, with D possibly matching TRBD1 (5 bases). Trimming cost V 5 bases and J 8 bases, with 21 bases left between them. This CDR3 contains 16 residues. Germline CDR1 reads MNHEY; CDR2 reads SMNVEV (reference sequence). This CDR3 reads CASSPLVAGPSEKLFF. CDR3 coding DNA: TGTGCCAGCAGTCCCTTAGTCGCGGGGCCTAGCGAAAAACTGTTTTTT.

V gene TRBV6-1 combines with J gene TRBJ1-5, with a possible D match to TRBD1 (6 bases). V lost 5 bases to trimming and J lost 8 bases, with 19 bases between them. Germline V gives CDR1 MNHNS, CDR2 SASEGT. The CDR3 length is 15 residues. CDR3 in amino acids: CASSTSTGFIEPQHF. As DNA, the CDR3 is TGTGCCAGCAGTACCTCCACAGGGTTTATAGAGCCCCAGCATTTT.

This chain connects TRBV5-8 to TRBJ1-5; no reliable D call. Per germline, CDR1 SGHTS and CDR2 YDEGEE. V lost 0 bases, J lost 1 base, and 8 bases lay in between. The CDR3 spans 15 residues. The CDR3 nucleotides are TGTGCCAGCAGCTTGGCGGGAGACAGCAATCAGCCCCAGCATTTT. Amino acid sequence: CASSLAGDSNQPQHF.

CDR3 protein: CASSLTGTGPYEQYF. DNA for the CDR3: TGTGCCAGTAGTCTCACCGGGACAGGGCCTTACGAGCAGTACTTC. V is TRBV19 and J is TRBJ2-7; 9 positions agree with TRBD1. Trimming cost V 5 bases and J 4 bases; bases outside gene matches: 9. CDR3 length: 15 residues. CDR1 and CDR2 from the germline V gene are LNHDA and SQIVND (reference sequence).

V is TRBV11-1 and J is TRBJ1-1; the D gene is possibly TRBD1 (5 bases). Trimming removed 4 bases from V and 0 bases from J, with 6 bases in between. The CDR3 has 13 residues. Germline V gives CDR1 SGHAT, CDR2 FQDESV (reference sequence). The CDR3 loop reads CASSSQVNTEAFF. The CDR3 DNA reads TGTGCCAGCAGCTCACAGGTGAACACTGAAGCTTTCTTT.

This rearrangement joins TRBV7-2 to TRBJ2-1; 10 bases agree with TRBD2. V lost 6 bases and J lost 5; bases outside the gene matches: 7. The CDR3 runs to 15 residues. Germline CDR1 SGHTA, CDR2 FQGNSA. The CDR3: CASSPGSGGNNEQFF. For the CDR3, the DNA is TGTGCCAGCAGTCCTGGTAGCGGGGGGAACAATGAGCAGTTCTTC. Full variable domain (remainder filled in from reference TRBV7-2 and TRBJ2-1): GAGVSQSPSNKVTEKGKDVELRCDPISGHTALYWYRQSLGQGLEFLIYFQGNSAPDKSGLPSDRFSAERTGGSVSTLTIQRTQQEDSAVYLCASSPGSGGNNEQFFGPGTRLTVL.

This sequence joins TRBV7-8 and TRBJ2-1, with TRBD1 matching 7 bases. Trimming cost V 5 bases and J 6 bases; bases outside gene matches: 7. The CDR3 consists of 14 residues. CDR1 SGHVS and CDR2 FQNEAQ come from the germline V gene. The CDR3 reads CASSPTGISNEQFF. The CDR3 nucleotides read TGTGCCAGCAGCCCGACAGGGATTTCCAATGAGCAGTTCTTC.

The chain has TRBV28 and TRBJ2-1, with 10 bases aligning to TRBD1. This CDR3 contains 15 residues. Losses at the gene ends were 4 bases for V and 12 bases for J; bases not matched to a gene: 12. CDR1 MDHEN and CDR2 SYDVKM come from the germline V gene. CDR3 sequence (DNA): TGTGCCAGCAGTTCACGCGGGGACAGGGGAAACGGGCAGTTCTTC. Encoded protein: CASSSRGDRGNGQFF.

V usage is TRBV4-3 and J usage is TRBJ1-3, with TRBD1 identical over 7 bases. CDR3 length: 16 residues. The germline V gene encodes CDR1 LGHNA and CDR2 YSLEER. After removal of 2 bases from V and 3 bases from J, the junction contained 7 bases not matched to a gene. CDR3 in DNA: TGCGCCAGCAGCCAACATCACGGGACAGTTGGAAACACCATATATTTT. Protein sequence: CASSQHHGTVGNTIYF.

The chain couples TRBV5-4 to TRBJ1-5, with 7 positions matching TRBD1. Trimming removed 5 bases from V and 2 bases from J; junction bases left unmatched: 1. This CDR3 contains 13 residues. Per germline, CDR1 SGHNT and CDR2 YYREEE (reference sequence). CDR3 region: CASSQGGNQPQHF. In nucleotides, the CDR3 is TGTGCCAGCAGTCAGGGGGGCAATCAGCCCCAGCATTTT.

This chain links TRBV15 with TRBJ2-1, with 11 bases that match TRBD2. V lost 1 base and J lost 6; bases outside the gene matches: 2. The CDR3 is 15 residues long. Germline V gene lookup returns CDR1 LNHNV and CDR2 YYDKDF (reference sequence). CDR3 amino acids: CATSRGTSGGNEQFF. The DNA for the CDR3 is TGTGCCACCAGCAGAGGTACTAGCGGGGGCAATGAGCAGTTCTTC.